These 9 T cell receptor beta chains share one sample of origin, sequenced in a study of blood T cells in healthy people across ages. A J-beta primer mix and a sample-barcoded 5' primer were used in a second PCR of about 7 to 12 cycles. TCRdb re-analysed the 5' RACE reads in MiXCR, keeping a single row per CDR3 protein. The data hold about 1.7 million distinct CDR3 sequences, with 25% to 30% observed a single time. Sequencing was done on a sample of blood. These receptors were taken from a woman aged 30 to 39 in good health.

This clonotype was detected only once. The CDR3 DNA sequence: TGTGCCAGCACCCAGGGGACAGGGGTCTACGAGCAGTACTTC. This encodes CASTQGTGVYEQYF. The V gene is TRBV21-1, the J gene TRBJ2-7; TRBD1, the table's D call, lacks a check against the DNA. TRBV21-1 is an annotated pseudogene. This CDR3 region has 14 residues.

For this clonotype: At one boundary the junction diverges from the germline segment, which might be a read error. V usage is TRBV6-1 and J usage is TRBJ2-1, with 9 positions matching TRBD2. This CDR3 contains 14 residues. CDR1 MNHNS and CDR2 SASEGT come from the germline V gene. CDR3 sequence: CASSEVLAGTEEFF. CDR3 bases: TGTGCCAGCAGTGAAGTACTAGCGGGCACCGAGGAGTTTTTC.

This clonotype occurred a few times. The chain couples TRBV20-1 to TRBJ2-1, with 7 bases aligning to TRBD2. CDR3 length equals 14 residues. Germline V gives CDR1 DFQATT, CDR2 SNEGSKA (reference sequence). With 5 bases clipped from V and 3 bases from J, the junction kept 7 bases outside the gene matches. The CDR3 bases are TGCAGTGCTCCCTCGGGAGGTATCTACAATGAGCAGTTCTTC. Its translation: CSAPSGGIYNEQFF.

The chain has TRBV7-3 and TRBJ2-1; TRBD1 might be the D (5 bases). The germline CDR1 and CDR2 sequences are SGHTA and FQGTGA. Trimming removed 5 bases from V and 1 base from J, with 12 bases in between. This CDR3 has 15 amino acids. The CDR3 DNA reads as TGTGCCAGCAGCCCGGACACCGAGTCCTACAATGAGCAGTTCTTC. This translates into CASSPDTESYNEQFF.

The rearrangement links TRBV20-1 to TRBJ2-4; D might be TRBD1 (7 bases). Germline V gives CDR1 DFQATT, CDR2 SNEGSKA (reference sequence). The V and J ends lost 6 bases and 13 bases respectively, with 25 bases between them. The CDR3 loop spans 14 amino acids. CDR3 DNA: TGCAGTGCACCCCGACAGGGAGGCGTGAATGAGCAGTACTTC. This translates into CSAPRQGGVNEQYF.

This clonotype was counted between two and nine times. This chain uses TRBV29-1 with TRBJ2-1; 9 bases are a match to TRBD2. CDR1 is SQVTM, CDR2 ANQGSEA, per germline. The V gene end was trimmed by 3 bases and the J gene end by 9 bases; junction bases not matched to a gene: 12. This CDR3 spans 15 amino acids. This chain's CDR3 is CSVEGGSGRNGEQFF. The DNA for the CDR3 is TGCAGCGTTGAGGGGGGAAGCGGGAGGAATGGTGAGCAGTTCTTC.

As concerns this clonotype: A junction boundary mismatches the germline segment, possibly from a read error. The chain has TRBV20-1 and TRBJ2-1, with 8 bases that match TRBD2. Per germline, CDR1 DFQATT and CDR2 SNEGSKA (reference sequence). This CDR3 is 15 amino acids long. The CDR3 DNA reads as TGCAGTGCTAGAGACGGGAGGGCCGCCTACAATGAGCGGTTCTTC. Protein sequence: CSARDGRAAYNERFF.

In its sample, this clonotype was seen many times. The rearrangement uses TRBV29-1 and TRBJ2-7; either TRBD1 or TRBD2 may fit D (5 bases each). Trimming left V 7 bases short and J 3 bases short, with 13 bases between. Germline assignment: CDR1 SQVTM and CDR2 ANQGSEA. CDR3 length: 12 residues. DNA of the CDR3: TGCAGCGGGCGTGAGGGGTTCTACGAGCAGTACTTC. This gives the protein CSGREGFYEQYF.

This clonotype came up a few times. This chain joins TRBV6-1 and TRBJ1-5; the D gene is possibly TRBD1 (6 bases). The CDR3 consists of 13 residues. V lost 7 bases and J 9 bases, leaving 16 bases between the germline ends. Germline V gene lookup returns CDR1 MNHNS and CDR2 SASEGT. CDR3 sequence: CASNMDGGRPQHF. Here the CDR3 DNA reads TGTGCCAGCAATATGGATGGGGGGCGGCCCCAGCATTTT.